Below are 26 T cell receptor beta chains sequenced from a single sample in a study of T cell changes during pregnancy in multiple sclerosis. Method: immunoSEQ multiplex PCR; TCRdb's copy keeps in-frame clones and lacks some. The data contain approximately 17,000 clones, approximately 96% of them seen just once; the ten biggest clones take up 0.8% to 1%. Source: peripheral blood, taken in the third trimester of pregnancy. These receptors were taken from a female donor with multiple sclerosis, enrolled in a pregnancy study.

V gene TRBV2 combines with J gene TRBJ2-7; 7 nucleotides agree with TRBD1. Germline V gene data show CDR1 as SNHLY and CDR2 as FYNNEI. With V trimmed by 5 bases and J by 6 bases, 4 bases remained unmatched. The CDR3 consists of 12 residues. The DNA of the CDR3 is TGTGCCAGCAGTCAAGACAGGGTCGAGCAGTACTTC. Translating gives CASSQDRVEQYF. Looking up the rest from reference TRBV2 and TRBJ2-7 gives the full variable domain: EPEVTQTPSHQVTQMGQEVILRCVPISNHLYFYWYRQILGQKVEFLVSFYNNEISEKSEIFDDQFSVERPDGSNFTLKIRSTKLEDSAMYFCASSQDRVEQYFGPGTRLTVT.

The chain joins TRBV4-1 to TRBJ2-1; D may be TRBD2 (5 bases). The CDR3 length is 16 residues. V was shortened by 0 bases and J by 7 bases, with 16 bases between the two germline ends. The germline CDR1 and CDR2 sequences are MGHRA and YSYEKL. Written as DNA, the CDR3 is TGCGCCAGCAGCCAAGATCAACTCTTAGCGAGGAATGAGCAGTTCTTC. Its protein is CASSQDQLLARNEQFF.

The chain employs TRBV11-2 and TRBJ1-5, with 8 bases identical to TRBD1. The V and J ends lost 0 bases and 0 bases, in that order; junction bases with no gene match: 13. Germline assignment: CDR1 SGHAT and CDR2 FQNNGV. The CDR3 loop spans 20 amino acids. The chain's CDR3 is CASSLDTDRDLKDSNQPQHF. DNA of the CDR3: TGTGCCAGCAGCTTAGATACGGACAGGGACCTTAAGGATAGCAATCAGCCCCAGCATTTT.

CDR3: CASGVRDRENTEAFF. CDR3 bases: TGTGCTAGTGGGGTGCGGGACAGGGAGAACACTGAAGCTTTCTTT. J is TRBJ1-1 and V is TRBV12-5; 9 bases line up with TRBD1. The junction had 6 bases not matched to a gene; V was cut back by 6 bases and J by 1 base. Germline lookup yields CDR1 LGHNT and CDR2 FRNRAP. This CDR3 comprises 15 residues.

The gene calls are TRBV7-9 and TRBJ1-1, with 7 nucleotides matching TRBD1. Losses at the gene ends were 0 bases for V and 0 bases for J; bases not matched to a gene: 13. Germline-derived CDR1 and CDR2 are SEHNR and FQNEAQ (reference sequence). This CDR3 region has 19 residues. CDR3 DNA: TGTGCCAGCAGCTTAGCGCTTAGGGGCACAGGGGTAATGAACACTGAAGCTTTCTTT. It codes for CASSLALRGTGVMNTEAFF.

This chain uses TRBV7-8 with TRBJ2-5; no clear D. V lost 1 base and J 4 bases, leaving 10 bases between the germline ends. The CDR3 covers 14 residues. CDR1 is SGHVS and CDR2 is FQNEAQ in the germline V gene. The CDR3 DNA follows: TGTGCCAGCAGCTTAGAAATTAATTCAGAGACCCAGTACTTC. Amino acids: CASSLEINSETQYF.

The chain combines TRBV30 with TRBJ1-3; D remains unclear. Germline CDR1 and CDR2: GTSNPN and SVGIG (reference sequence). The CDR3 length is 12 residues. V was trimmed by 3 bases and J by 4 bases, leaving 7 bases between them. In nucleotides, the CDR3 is TGTGCCTGGAGCGAACGGGGAAACACCATATATTTT. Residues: CAWSERGNTIYF.

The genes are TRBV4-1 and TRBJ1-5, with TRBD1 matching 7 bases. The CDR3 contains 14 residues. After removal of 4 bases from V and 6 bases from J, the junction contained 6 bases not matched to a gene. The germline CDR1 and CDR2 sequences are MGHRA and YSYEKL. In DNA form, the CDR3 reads TGCGCCAGCAGCCCTACAGGGGTCGGTCAGCCCCAGCATTTT. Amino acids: CASSPTGVGQPQHF.

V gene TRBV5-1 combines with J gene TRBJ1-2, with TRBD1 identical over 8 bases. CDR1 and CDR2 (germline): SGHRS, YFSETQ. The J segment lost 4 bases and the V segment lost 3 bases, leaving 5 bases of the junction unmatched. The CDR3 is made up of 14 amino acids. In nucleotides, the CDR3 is TGCGCCAGCAGCTCCCGGGACAGGATCTATGGCTACACCTTC. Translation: CASSSRDRIYGYTF.

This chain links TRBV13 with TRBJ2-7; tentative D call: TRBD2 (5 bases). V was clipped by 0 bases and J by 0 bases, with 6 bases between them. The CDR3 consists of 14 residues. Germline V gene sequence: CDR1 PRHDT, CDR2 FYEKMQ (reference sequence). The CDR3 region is CASSLGGSSYEQYF. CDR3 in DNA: TGTGCCAGCAGCTTAGGAGGGAGCTCCTACGAGCAGTACTTC.

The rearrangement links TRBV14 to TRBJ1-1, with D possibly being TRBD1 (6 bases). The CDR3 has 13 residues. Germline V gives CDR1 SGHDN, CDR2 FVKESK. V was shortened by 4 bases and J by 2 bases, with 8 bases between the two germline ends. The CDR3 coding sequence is TGTGCCAGCAGCCGGGACATAAACACTGAAGCTTTCTTT. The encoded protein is CASSRDINTEAFF.

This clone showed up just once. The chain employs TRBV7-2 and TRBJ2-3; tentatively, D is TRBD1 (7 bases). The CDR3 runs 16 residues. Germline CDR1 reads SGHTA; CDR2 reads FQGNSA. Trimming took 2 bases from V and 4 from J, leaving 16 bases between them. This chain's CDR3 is CASSLIGGGWADTQYF. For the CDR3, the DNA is TGTGCCAGCAGCTTAATCGGAGGGGGCTGGGCAGATACGCAGTATTTT.

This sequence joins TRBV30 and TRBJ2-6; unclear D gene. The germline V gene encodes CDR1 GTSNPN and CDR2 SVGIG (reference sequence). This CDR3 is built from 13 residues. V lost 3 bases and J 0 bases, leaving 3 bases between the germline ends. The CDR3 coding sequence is TGTGCCTGGAGACTCTCTGGGGCCAACGTCCTGACTTTC. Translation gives CAWRLSGANVLTF.

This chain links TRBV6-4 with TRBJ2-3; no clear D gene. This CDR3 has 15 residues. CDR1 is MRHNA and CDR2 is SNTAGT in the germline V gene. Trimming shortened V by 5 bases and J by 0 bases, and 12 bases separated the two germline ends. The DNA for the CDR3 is TGTGCCAGCAGTCTAACAACGACTAGCACAGATACGCAGTATTTT. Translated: CASSLTTTSTDTQYF.

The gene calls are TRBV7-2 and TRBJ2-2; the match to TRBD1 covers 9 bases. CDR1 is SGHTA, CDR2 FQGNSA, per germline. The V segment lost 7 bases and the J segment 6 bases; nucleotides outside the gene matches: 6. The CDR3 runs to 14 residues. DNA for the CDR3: TGTGCCAGCACCCGACAGGGGGGTGCCGGGGAGCTGTTTTTT. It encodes CASTRQGGAGELFF.

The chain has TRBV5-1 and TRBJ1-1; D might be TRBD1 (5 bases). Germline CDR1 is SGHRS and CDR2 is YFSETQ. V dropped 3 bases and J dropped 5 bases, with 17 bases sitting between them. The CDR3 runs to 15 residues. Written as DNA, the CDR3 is TGCGCCAGCAGCTCGCCGGGACCCGGAGGGACTGAAGCTTTCTTT. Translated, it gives CASSSPGPGGTEAFF. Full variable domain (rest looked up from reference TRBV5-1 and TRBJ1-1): KAGVTQTPRYLIKTRGQQVTLSCSPISGHRSVSWYQQTPGQGLQFLFEYFSETQRNKGNFPGRFSGRQFSNSRSEMNVSTLELGDSALYLCASSSPGPGGTEAFFGQGTRLTVV.

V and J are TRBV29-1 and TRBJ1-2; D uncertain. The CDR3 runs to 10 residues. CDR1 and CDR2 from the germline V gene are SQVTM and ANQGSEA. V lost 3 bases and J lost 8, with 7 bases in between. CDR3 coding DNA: TGCAGCGTTGATCTTGCGGGCTACACCTTC. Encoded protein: CSVDLAGYTF.

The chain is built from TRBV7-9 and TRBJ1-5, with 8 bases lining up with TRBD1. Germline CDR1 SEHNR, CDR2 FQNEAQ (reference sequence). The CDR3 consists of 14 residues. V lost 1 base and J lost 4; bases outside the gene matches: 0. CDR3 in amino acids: CASSLGTGNQPQHF. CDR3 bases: TGTGCCAGCAGCTTAGGGACAGGGAATCAGCCCCAGCATTTT.

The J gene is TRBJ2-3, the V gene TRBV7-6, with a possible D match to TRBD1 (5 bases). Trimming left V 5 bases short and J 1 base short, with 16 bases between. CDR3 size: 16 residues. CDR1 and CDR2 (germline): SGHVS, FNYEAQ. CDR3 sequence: CASSPDSQAGTDTQYF. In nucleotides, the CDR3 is TGTGCCAGCAGCCCTGACAGTCAGGCAGGCACAGATACGCAGTATTTT. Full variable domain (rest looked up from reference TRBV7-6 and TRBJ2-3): GAGVSQSPRYKVTKRGQDVALRCDPISGHVSLYWYRQALGQGPEFLTYFNYEAQQDKSGLPNDRFSAERPEGSISTLTIQRTEQRDSAMYRCASSPDSQAGTDTQYFGPGTRLTVL.

CDR3: CASSLITAGTGELFF. CDR3 sequence (DNA): TGTGCCAGCAGTCTTATCACGGCGGGCACCGGGGAGCTGTTTTTT. The chain links TRBV28 to TRBJ2-2, with D tentatively TRBD2 (5 bases). This CDR3 region has 15 residues. Trimming removed 5 bases at V and 4 bases at J, with 14 bases between. Germline-derived CDR1 and CDR2 are MDHEN and SYDVKM.

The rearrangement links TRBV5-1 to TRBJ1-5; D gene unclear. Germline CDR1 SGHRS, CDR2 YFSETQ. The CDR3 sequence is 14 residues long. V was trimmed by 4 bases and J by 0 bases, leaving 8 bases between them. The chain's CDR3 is CASSEGSSNQPQHF. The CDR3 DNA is TGCGCCAGCAGCGAAGGGAGTAGCAATCAGCCCCAGCATTTT.

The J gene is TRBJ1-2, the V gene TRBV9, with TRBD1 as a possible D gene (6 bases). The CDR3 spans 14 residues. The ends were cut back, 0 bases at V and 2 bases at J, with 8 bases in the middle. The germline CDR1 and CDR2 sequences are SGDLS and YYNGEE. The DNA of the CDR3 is TGTGCCAGCAGCGTAGGTACAGGGAACTATGGCTACACCTTC. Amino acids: CASSVGTGNYGYTF.

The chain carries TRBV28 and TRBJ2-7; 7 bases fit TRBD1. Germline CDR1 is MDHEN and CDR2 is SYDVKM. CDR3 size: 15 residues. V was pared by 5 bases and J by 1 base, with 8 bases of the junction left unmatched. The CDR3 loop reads CASSPQDRRSYEQYF. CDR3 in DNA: TGTGCCAGCAGTCCCCAGGACAGGCGATCCTACGAGCAGTACTTC.

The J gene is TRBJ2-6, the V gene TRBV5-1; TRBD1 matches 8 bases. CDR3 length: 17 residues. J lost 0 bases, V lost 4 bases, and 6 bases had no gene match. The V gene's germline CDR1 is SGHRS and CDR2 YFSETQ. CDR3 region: CASSPGTGLSGANVLTF. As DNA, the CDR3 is TGCGCCAGCAGCCCCGGGACAGGCCTCTCTGGGGCCAACGTCCTGACTTTC.

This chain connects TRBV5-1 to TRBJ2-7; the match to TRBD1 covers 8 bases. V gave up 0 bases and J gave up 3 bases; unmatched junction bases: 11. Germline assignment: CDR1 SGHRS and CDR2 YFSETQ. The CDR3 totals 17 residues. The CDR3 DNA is TGCGCCAGCAGCTTGGGGACTCGGGACAGGAGAATCTACGAGCAGTACTTC. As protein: CASSLGTRDRRIYEQYF.

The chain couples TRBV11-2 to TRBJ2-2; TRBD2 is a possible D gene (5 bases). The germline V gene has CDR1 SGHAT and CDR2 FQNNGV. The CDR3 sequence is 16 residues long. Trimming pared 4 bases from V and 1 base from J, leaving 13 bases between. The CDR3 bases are TGTGCCAGCAGCTCCTATAGAGGGCAGAACACCGGGGAGCTGTTTTTT. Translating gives CASSSYRGQNTGELFF.